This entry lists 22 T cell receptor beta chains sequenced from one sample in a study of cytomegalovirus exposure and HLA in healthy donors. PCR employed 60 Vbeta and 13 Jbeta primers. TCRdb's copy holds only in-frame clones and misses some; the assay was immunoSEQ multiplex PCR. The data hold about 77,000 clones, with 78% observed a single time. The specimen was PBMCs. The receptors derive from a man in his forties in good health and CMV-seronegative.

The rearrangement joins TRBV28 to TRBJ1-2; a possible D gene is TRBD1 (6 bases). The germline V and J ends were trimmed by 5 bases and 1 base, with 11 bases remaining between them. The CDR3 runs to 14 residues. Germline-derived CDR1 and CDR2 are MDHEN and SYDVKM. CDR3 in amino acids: CASSADRLNYGYTF. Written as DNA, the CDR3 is TGTGCCAGCAGTGCTGACAGGCTTAACTATGGCTACACCTTC.

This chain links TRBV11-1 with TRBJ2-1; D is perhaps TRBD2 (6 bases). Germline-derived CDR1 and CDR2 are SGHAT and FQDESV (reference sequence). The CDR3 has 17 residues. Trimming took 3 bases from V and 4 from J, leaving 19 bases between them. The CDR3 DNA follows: TGTGCCAGCAGCTTCAGGGTCCGGGACTTGCTTTACAATGAGCAGTTCTTC. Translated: CASSFRVRDLLYNEQFF.

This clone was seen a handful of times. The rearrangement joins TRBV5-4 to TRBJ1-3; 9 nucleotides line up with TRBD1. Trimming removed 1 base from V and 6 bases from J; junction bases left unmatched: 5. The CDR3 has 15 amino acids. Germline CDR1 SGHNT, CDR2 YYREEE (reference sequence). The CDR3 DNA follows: TGTGCCAGCAGCTTGAACAGGGGGCTAGTAAACACCATATATTTT. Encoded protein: CASSLNRGLVNTIYF.

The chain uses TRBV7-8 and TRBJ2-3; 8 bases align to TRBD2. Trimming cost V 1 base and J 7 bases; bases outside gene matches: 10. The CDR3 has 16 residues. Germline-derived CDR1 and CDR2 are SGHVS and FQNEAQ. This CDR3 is CASSLDPGTRINTQYF. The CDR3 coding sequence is TGTGCCAGCAGCTTAGACCCCGGGACTAGGATAAATACGCAGTATTTT. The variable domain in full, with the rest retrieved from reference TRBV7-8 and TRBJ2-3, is GAGVSQSPRYKVAKRGQDVALRCDPISGHVSLFWYQQALGQGPEFLTYFQNEAQLDKSGLPSDRFFAERPEGSVSTLKIQRTQQEDSAVYLCASSLDPGTRINTQYFGPGTRLTVL.

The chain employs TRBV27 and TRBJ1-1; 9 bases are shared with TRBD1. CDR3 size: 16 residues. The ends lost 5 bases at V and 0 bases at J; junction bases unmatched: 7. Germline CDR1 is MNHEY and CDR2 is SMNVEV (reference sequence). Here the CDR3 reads CASSPIRDRVNTEAFF. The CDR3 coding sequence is TGTGCCAGCAGTCCTATAAGGGACAGGGTGAACACTGAAGCTTTCTTT.

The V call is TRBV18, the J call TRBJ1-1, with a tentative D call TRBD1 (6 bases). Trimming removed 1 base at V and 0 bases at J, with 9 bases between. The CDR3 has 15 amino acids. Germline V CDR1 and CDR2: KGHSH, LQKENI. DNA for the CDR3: TGTGCCAGCTCACCACGGGACAAAATGAACACTGAAGCTTTCTTT. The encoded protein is CASSPRDKMNTEAFF.

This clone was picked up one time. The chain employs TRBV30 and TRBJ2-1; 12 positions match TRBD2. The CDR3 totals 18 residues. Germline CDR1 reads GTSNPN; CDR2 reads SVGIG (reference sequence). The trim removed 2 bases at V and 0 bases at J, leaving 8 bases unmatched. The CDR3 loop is CAWSYLGLAGTSYNEQFF. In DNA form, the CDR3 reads TGTGCCTGGAGTTATCTGGGACTAGCGGGTACCTCCTACAATGAGCAGTTCTTC.

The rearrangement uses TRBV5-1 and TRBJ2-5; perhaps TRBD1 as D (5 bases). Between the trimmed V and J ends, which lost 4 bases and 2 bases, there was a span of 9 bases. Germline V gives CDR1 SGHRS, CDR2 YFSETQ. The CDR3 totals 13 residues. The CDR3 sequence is CASSLTDQETQYF. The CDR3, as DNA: TGCGCCAGCAGCCTGACAGATCAAGAGACCCAGTACTTC.

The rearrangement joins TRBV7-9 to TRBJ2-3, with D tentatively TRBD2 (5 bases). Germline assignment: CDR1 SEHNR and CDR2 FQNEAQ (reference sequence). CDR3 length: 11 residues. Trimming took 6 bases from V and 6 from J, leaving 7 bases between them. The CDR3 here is CASRGGDTQYF. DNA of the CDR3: TGTGCCAGCAGAGGCGGGGATACGCAGTATTTT.

CDR3 DNA: TGTGCCAGCAGCGAGGGACAGGGCCCTTCCACAGATACGCAGTATTTT. Residues: CASSEGQGPSTDTQYF. The gene calls are TRBV7-8 and TRBJ2-3, with 9 bases identical to TRBD1. The length of the CDR3 is 16 residues. J was trimmed by 2 bases and V by 5 bases; bases with no gene match: 8. In germline, CDR1 is SGHVS, CDR2 FQNEAQ.

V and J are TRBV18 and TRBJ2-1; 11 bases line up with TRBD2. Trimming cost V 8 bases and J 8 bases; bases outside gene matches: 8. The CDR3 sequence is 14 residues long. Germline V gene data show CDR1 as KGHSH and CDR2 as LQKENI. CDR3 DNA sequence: TGTGCCAGCCATAGCGGGAGGGACCCACATGAGCAGTTCTTC. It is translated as CASHSGRDPHEQFF.

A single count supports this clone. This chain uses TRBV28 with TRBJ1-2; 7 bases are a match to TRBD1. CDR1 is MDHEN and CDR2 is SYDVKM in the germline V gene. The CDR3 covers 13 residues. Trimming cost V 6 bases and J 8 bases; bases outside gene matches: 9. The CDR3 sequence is CASSLDRVQGYTF. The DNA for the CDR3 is TGTGCCAGCAGCCTAGACAGGGTTCAGGGCTACACCTTC.

The CDR3 reads CASSFRVPLDRVCSQETQYF. The CDR3 nucleotides read TGTGCCAGCAGCTTCCGGGTCCCCTTGGACAGGGTATGTTCCCAAGAGACCCAGTACTTC. The rearrangement uses TRBV11-3 and TRBJ2-5; 8 bases map to TRBD1. Germline V CDR1 and CDR2: SGHNT, YENEEA. V trimming: 3 bases; J trimming: 1 base; junction bases outside the gene matches: 19. The CDR3 is 20 amino acids.

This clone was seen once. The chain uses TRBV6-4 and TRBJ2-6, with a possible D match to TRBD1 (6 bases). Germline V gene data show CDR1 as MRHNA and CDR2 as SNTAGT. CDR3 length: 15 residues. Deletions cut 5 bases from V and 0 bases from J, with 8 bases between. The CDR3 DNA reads TGTGCCAGCAGTTTGGACAGCTCTGGGGCCAACGTCCTGACTTTC. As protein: CASSLDSSGANVLTF.

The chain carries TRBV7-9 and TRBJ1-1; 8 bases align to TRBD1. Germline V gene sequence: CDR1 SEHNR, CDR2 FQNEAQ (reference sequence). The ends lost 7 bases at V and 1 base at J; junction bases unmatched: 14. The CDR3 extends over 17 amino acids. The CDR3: CASTGAQGAAGNTEAFF. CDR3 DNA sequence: TGTGCCAGCACGGGGGCCCAGGGGGCTGCGGGGAACACTGAAGCTTTCTTT.

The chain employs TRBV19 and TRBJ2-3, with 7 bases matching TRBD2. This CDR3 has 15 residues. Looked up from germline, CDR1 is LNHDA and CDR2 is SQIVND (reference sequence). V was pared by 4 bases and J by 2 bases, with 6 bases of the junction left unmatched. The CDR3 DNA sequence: TGTGCCAGTAGTACTCTAGCGGCCCCCACAGATACGCAGTATTTT. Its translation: CASSTLAAPTDTQYF.

This chain's CDR3 is CASSSGLQPATDTQYF. In DNA, the CDR3 is TGCGCCAGCAGCTCGGGACTACAACCAGCCACAGATACGCAGTATTTT. The chain uses TRBV5-1 and TRBJ2-3; the match to TRBD2 covers 7 bases. The germline gives CDR1 SGHRS, CDR2 YFSETQ. After removal of 3 bases from V and 2 bases from J, the junction contained 9 bases not matched to a gene. The CDR3 extends over 16 amino acids.

The CDR3 protein is CASSHPSQETQYF. Written as DNA, the CDR3 is TGTGCCAGCAGCCACCCTAGCCAAGAGACCCAGTACTTC. The chain employs TRBV16 and TRBJ2-5, with D uncertain. The germline V and J ends were trimmed by 3 bases and 1 base, with 6 bases remaining between them. Germline loops: CDR1 KGHSY, CDR2 FQNENV. This CDR3 has 13 amino acids.

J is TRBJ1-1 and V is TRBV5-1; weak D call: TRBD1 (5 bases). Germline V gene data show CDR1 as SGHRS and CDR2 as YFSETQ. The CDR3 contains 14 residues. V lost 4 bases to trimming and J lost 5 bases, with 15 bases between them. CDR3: CASSPRGIDTEAFF. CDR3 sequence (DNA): TGCGCCAGCAGCCCCCGGGGGATCGATACTGAAGCTTTCTTT.

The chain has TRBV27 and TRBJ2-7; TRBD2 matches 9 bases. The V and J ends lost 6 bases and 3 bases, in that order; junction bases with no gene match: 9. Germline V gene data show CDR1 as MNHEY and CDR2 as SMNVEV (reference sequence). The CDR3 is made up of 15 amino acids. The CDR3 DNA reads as TGTGCCAGCAGCCGAATGGCGACTAGCGGCTACGAGCAGTACTTC. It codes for CASSRMATSGYEQYF.

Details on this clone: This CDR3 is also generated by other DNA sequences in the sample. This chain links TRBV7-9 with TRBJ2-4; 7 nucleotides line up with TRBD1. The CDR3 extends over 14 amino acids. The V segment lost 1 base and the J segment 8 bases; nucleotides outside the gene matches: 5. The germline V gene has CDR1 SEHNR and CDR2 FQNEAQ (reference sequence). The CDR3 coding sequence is TGTGCCAGCAGCTTAGGAGGGGGCGCGGACATTCAGTACTTC. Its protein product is CASSLGGGADIQYF.

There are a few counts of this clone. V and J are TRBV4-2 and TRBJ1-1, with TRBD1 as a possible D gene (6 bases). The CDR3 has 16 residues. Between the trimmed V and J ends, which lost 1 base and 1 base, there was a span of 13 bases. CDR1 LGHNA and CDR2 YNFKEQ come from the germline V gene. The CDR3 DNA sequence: TGTGCCAGCAGCCAAGTGAGGACAGCTTCGAACACTGAAGCTTTCTTT. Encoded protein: CASSQVRTASNTEAFF.